This is a list of T cell receptor beta chains from one sample in a study of blood T cell repertoires in COVID-19. Measured with immunoSEQ multiplex PCR; TCRdb has only the in-frame clones, and not every one. This table holds some 280,000 clones, around 86% found once. The sequencing input was peripheral blood. The source of these receptors is a young woman with active or convalescent COVID-19. Both conserved end residues are part of each CDR3. Fields, in order: D gene, V gene, clone size, J gene, CDR3 DNA, CDR3 protein. D genes are given only for firm matches. Size tells how often a clone was seen (once, few, many) or the class of an expanded clone, and some rows leave it out.

>NA|TRBV2|NA|TRBJ1-1
TGTGCCAGCGGTAGGGAGGCGGGCACTGAAGCTTTCTTT
CASGREAGTEAFF
>TRBD1|TRBV19|once|TRBJ1-5
TGTGCCAGTAGTCCCCACAGGGGCGTCAATCAGCCCCAGCATTTT
CASSPHRGVNQPQHF
>NA|TRBV7-2|NA|TRBJ1-1
TGTGCCAGCAGCTTAGCCGGGGGAGTGGGGACTGAAGCTTTCTTT
CASSLAGGVGTEAFF
>NA|TRBV30|NA|TRBJ1-6
TGTGCCTGGAGCCTAGACCGGCTGTCGTACCACTTT
CAWSLDRLSYHF
>NA|TRBV14|once|TRBJ1-2
TGTGCCAGCAGCCGAGGGAGAGGCTATGGCTACACCTTC
CASSRGRGYGYTF
>NA|TRBV7-3|NA|TRBJ1-5
TGTGCCAGCAAAAAGCGAGGGAATCAGCCCCAGCATTTT
CASKKRGNQPQHF
>TRBD1|TRBV7-9|NA|TRBJ1-2
TGTGCCAGCAGCTTAGTCGGGACAGACTATGGCTACACCTTC
CASSLVGTDYGYTF
>NA|TRBV6-5|NA|TRBJ2-5
TGTGCCAGCAGTTTACGAAGGGGGGGGGAGACCCAGTACTTC
CASSLRRGGETQYF
>NA|TRBV6-2/TRBV6-3|NA|TRBJ2-3
TGTGCCAGCAGCTCCCGAGGGAAGCGGCCCACAGATACGCAGTATTTT
CASSSRGKRPTDTQYF
>TRBD1|TRBV12-3/TRBV12-4|NA|TRBJ2-3
TGTGCCAGCAGTCGGGACAGTCACGGTACGCAGTATTTT
CASSRDSHGTQYF
>TRBD1|TRBV27|NA|TRBJ2-2
TGTGCCAGCAGTCAATACAGGGGGCTCAGCGGGGAGCTGTTTTTT
CASSQYRGLSGELFF
>NA|TRBV16|once|TRBJ1-2
TGTGCCAGCAGCCCCTCCCTCGGGGATTATGGCTACACCTTC
CASSPSLGDYGYTF
>TRBD2|TRBV10-3|NA|TRBJ2-1
TGTGCCATCAAAGGAAGTAGCGGGGCTCTTAACAATGAGCAGTTCTTC
CAIKGSSGALNNEQFF
>NA|TRBV5-1|few|TRBJ2-2
TGCGCCAGCAGCGCCGCCCTACGGGGCGGGGAGCTGTTTTTT
CASSAALRGGELFF
>NA|TRBV27|NA|TRBJ2-7
TGTGCCAGCAGCCGACAGGGACTTAACTACGAGCAGTACTTC
CASSRQGLNYEQYF
>NA|TRBV19|NA|TRBJ2-3
TGTGCCAGTAGTACAGGGCCGGAGACAGATACGCAGTATTTT
CASSTGPETDTQYF
>TRBD1|TRBV6-2/TRBV6-3|NA|TRBJ2-2
TGTGCCAGCAGTCGGGACAGGGGGAACACCGGGGAGCTGTTTTTT
CASSRDRGNTGELFF
>TRBD2|TRBV7-2|once|TRBJ2-3
TGTGCCACCGAGCGGGGGGGGATAGATACGCAGTATTTT
CATERGGIDTQYF
>NA|TRBV7-2|NA|TRBJ2-1
TGTGCCAGCAGCCTCCAGCAGCGAGGGACTGGAAATGAGCAGTTCTTC
CASSLQQRGTGNEQFF
>NA|TRBV12-3/TRBV12-4|NA|TRBJ1-3
TGTGCCAGCAGTACAGGCTCTGGAAACACCATATATTTT
CASSTGSGNTIYF
>NA|TRBV2|NA|TRBJ1-3
TGTGCCAGCAGTCCCCAACAGGGATACTCTGGAAACACCATATATTTT
CASSPQQGYSGNTIYF
>NA|TRBV7-2|NA|TRBJ2-3
TGTGCCAGCATCCCGCAGTTCGGCACAGATACGCAGTATTTT
CASIPQFGTDTQYF
>NA|TRBV11-2|NA|TRBJ1-1
TGTGCCAGCAGCCTCGACACGAACACTGAAGCTTTCTTT
CASSLDTNTEAFF
>TRBD2|TRBV28|NA|TRBJ2-5
TGTGCCAGCAGTGGGACTAGCCGTGTCTGGGAGACCCAGTACTTC
CASSGTSRVWETQYF
>NA|TRBV10-3|NA|TRBJ2-3
TGTGCCATCAATGACGGTAGCACAGATACGCAGTATTTT
CAINDGSTDTQYF
>TRBD1|TRBV5-1|NA|TRBJ1-6
TGCGCCAGCAGACCGGCCGGGACAGGGATGTCACCCCTCCACTTT
CASRPAGTGMSPLHF
>NA|TRBV9|NA|TRBJ2-2
TGTGCCAGCAGCGGACGGGGGACCACGGGCACCGGGGAGCTGTTTTTT
CASSGRGTTGTGELFF
>TRBD2|TRBV5-5|NA|TRBJ2-1
TGTGCCAGCAGCTTTCAGCGGGGGAGTAACAATGAGCAGTTCTTC
CASSFQRGSNNEQFF
>NA|TRBV6-5|NA|TRBJ2-7
TGTGCCAGCAGTCCCGCCCCAGGGCATCGTGAGCAGTACTTC
CASSPAPGHREQYF
>NA|TRBV5-8|NA|TRBJ1-5
TGTGCCAGCAGCTGGGAGAATCAGCCCCAGCATTTT
CASSWENQPQHF
>NA|TRBV5-6|NA|TRBJ2-7
TGTGCCAGCAGCGCCGGGACAAGGCTCAGCGAGCAGTACTTC
CASSAGTRLSEQYF
>NA|TRBV10-3|NA|TRBJ1-3
TGTGCCATCAGTGAGACCCGGGGCTCTGGAAACACCATATATTTT
CAISETRGSGNTIYF
>TRBD1|TRBV7-9|few|TRBJ1-2
TGTGCCAGCAGCAAGACAGGGGGGAACTATGGCTACACCTTC
CASSKTGGNYGYTF
>TRBD1|TRBV4-3|few|TRBJ1-2
TGCGCCAGCAGCTCTGACACAGGGGGATACTATGGCTACACCTTC
CASSSDTGGYYGYTF
>NA|TRBV6-6|NA|TRBJ1-6
TGTGCCAGCACCTTTGCGGGGAATGGTTCACCCCTCCACTTT
CASTFAGNGSPLHF
>NA|TRBV7-9|NA|TRBJ1-3
TGTGCCAGCAGCCACCCCGGGAGGCCTGGAAACACCATATATTTT
CASSHPGRPGNTIYF
>NA|TRBV19|once|TRBJ1-5
TGTGCCAGTAGCCTGGGAGGGGATGGTTATCAGCCCCAGCATTTT
CASSLGGDGYQPQHF
>TRBD2|TRBV5-1|NA|TRBJ2-7
TGCGCCAGCAGCTTGCAAGCGGGGGACTCCTACGAGCAGTACTTC
CASSLQAGDSYEQYF
>TRBD1|TRBV7-9|NA|TRBJ1-2
TGTGCCAGCAGCCAGGGACAGGGTGTAGGCTACACCTTC
CASSQGQGVGYTF
>NA|TRBV11-3|NA|TRBJ1-1
TGTGCCAGCAGCGCCGAAGGACAGAACACTGAAGCTTTCTTT
CASSAEGQNTEAFF
>NA|TRBV5-6|NA|TRBJ2-6
TGTGCCAGCAGCTTGGTGATGTCAGGGGCCGGGGCCAACGTCCTGACTTTC
CASSLVMSGAGANVLTF
>NA|TRBV6-5|NA|TRBJ2-7
TGTGCCAGCAGTTACTTGCAGGGTGGAGAGCAGTACTTC
CASSYLQGGEQYF
>NA|TRBV3-1/TRBV3-2|few|TRBJ2-1
TGTGCCAGCAGCCAAGATCTCGCTAGAATGAGAAATGAGCAGTTCTTC
CASSQDLARMRNEQFF
>NA|TRBV6-5|NA|TRBJ2-3
TGTGCCAGCAGAGTACAGGGCGGTACGCAGTATTTT
CASRVQGGTQYF
>NA|TRBV24-1|few|TRBJ1-6
TGTGCCACCAGTGCCGACCCCGGGGATAATTCACCCCTCCACTTT
CATSADPGDNSPLHF
>NA|TRBV14|once|TRBJ2-2
TGTGCCAGCAGCAAGGGGCCCACCGGGGAGCTGTTTTTT
CASSKGPTGELFF
>TRBD1|TRBV6-5|NA|TRBJ1-6
TGTGCCAGCAGCCCCCTGGACAGGGGGTATTCACCCCTCCACTTT
CASSPLDRGYSPLHF
>NA|TRBV19|NA|TRBJ1-6
TGTGCCAGTAACCGGATCGGGGAAAAGTGGGATTCACCCCTCCACTTT
CASNRIGEKWDSPLHF
>NA|TRBV30|NA|TRBJ2-7
TGTGCCTGGAGTGTACACCTAGCAAATCCCTACGAGCAGTACTTC
CAWSVHLANPYEQYF
>NA|TRBV5-1|NA|TRBJ2-5
TGCGCCAGCAGCTTGCAGTTCGGGGAGACCCAGTACTTC
CASSLQFGETQYF
>NA|TRBV7-2|NA|TRBJ2-1
TGTGCCAGCAGCTTAGGCAGATACAATGAGCAGTTCTTC
CASSLGRYNEQFF
>TRBD1|TRBV7-2|NA|TRBJ1-2
TGTGCCAGCAGCTCTGACAGGGGTTTTGGCTACACCTTC
CASSSDRGFGYTF
>NA|TRBV7-2|NA|TRBJ2-7
TGTGCCAGCAGCTTAGCTAGCGGATACTACGAGCAGTACTTC
CASSLASGYYEQYF
>TRBD2|TRBV2|NA|TRBJ2-5
TGTGCCAGCAGTCGACTACCGGGGGGGGAGACCCAGTACTTC
CASSRLPGGETQYF
>TRBD1|TRBV7-9|NA|TRBJ1-5
TGTGCCAGCAGCCGGACAGGGGGCGGTCAGCCCCAGCATTTT
CASSRTGGGQPQHF